This record concerns one TCR beta chain sequence. Just one base apart from a much larger clone, this may be a read error. A read error is likely, as this CDR3 ends without the conserved phenylalanine or tryptophan. The V gene lost 6 bases and the J gene lost 5 bases, with 2 bases spanning the gap. CDR3 length equals 10 residues. Germline V gives CDR1 KGHSH, CDR2 LQKENI. The data belong to a study of T-cell reconstitution after alpha-beta-depleted transplantation in children. This sample's TCRbeta library carried unique molecular identifier barcodes. TCRdb reprocessed the PCR reads with MiXCR, giving one entry per CDR3 protein. The sample records tens of thousands of distinct CDR3 sequences, nearly 9.5% being singletons.

The sample here was PBMCs, mostly from graft donor cells, taken 60 days after TCRalphabeta/CD19-depleted stem cell transplant. This clonotype originated in a male patient between 2 and 10 years old who had a stem cell transplant for chronic granulomatous disease, so the T cells may come from the graft donor. This chain joins TRBV18 and TRBJ2-1, with unresolved D. The CDR3 loop reads CASSNNEQFS. The CDR3 nucleotides are TGTGCCAGCTCTAACAATGAGCAGTTCTCC.